This is a list of T cell receptor beta chains from one sample in a study of T cell clonotyping in hematopoietic cell transplantation. Assay: immunoSEQ multiplex PCR; the TCRdb copy retains only in-frame clones and omits some. The sample consists of tens of thousands of clones, approximately 95% of them appearing once. Sequenced here: peripheral blood mononuclear cells, sampled before stem cell transplant. The receptors were gathered from a woman aged 45-59 years with acute myeloid leukemia. Some clones in this sample may be carry-over from other donors' samples. Both conserved end residues are part of each CDR3. A D gene is named only where the DNA matches it firmly. Clone size is shown for a subset of rows, as once, few, many or a class of expanded clone.

CDR3,DNA,D,size,J,V,length
CASSQTPGETSGVSTDTQYF,TGTGCCAGCTCACAAACCCCCGGAGAGACTAGCGGGGTTAGCACAGATACGCAGTATTTT,TRBD2,.,TRBJ2-3,TRBV18,20
CASRVNTGELFF,TGCGCCAGCAGGGTGAACACCGGGGAGCTGTTTTTT,.,.,TRBJ2-2,TRBV10-2,12
CASAPGQGLHEQFF,TGTGCCAGCGCTCCGGGACAGGGGCTCCATGAGCAGTTCTTC,TRBD1,once,TRBJ2-1,TRBV11-2,14
CASKGGRAYEQYF,TGTGCCAGCAAAGGGGGCCGTGCCTACGAGCAGTACTTC,TRBD1,.,TRBJ2-7,TRBV27,13
CAWSTWTGIANYGYTF,TGTGCCTGGAGTACATGGACAGGGATAGCTAACTATGGCTACACCTTC,TRBD1,.,TRBJ1-2,TRBV30,16
CASSLDSNYGYTF,TGTGCCAGCAGTTTGGACAGTAACTATGGCTACACCTTC,.,.,TRBJ1-2,TRBV28,13
CAWSLSSGNTIYF,TGTGCCTGGAGCTTAAGCTCTGGAAACACCATATATTTT,.,.,TRBJ1-3,TRBV30,13
CAWAGTATYGYTF,TGTGCCTGGGCAGGGACAGCCACGTATGGCTACACCTTC,TRBD1,.,TRBJ1-2,TRBV30,13
CAWSVRARGYTF,TGTGCCTGGAGTGTAAGAGCCCGGGGCTACACCTTC,.,.,TRBJ1-2,TRBV30,12
CAWSPFVTYEQYF,TGTGCCTGGAGTCCCTTTGTGACGTACGAGCAGTACTTC,.,.,TRBJ2-7,TRBV30,13
CASSQGTSGGAWETQYF,TGTGCCAGCAGCCAAGGGACTAGCGGGGGGGCCTGGGAGACCCAGTACTTC,TRBD2,.,TRBJ2-5,TRBV4-2,17
CASSLALLGAFF,TGTGCCAGCAGCTTGGCTCTATTAGGGGCTTTCTTT,.,.,TRBJ1-1,TRBV5-6,12
CASSLVGLADTQYF,TGTGCCAGCAGCTTGGTTGGGTTAGCAGATACGCAGTATTTT,.,.,TRBJ2-3,TRBV5-8,14
CASSNIPTGSYSPLHF,TGTGCCAGCAGTAATATCCCTACAGGGTCTTATTCACCCCTCCACTTT,.,.,TRBJ1-6,TRBV6-4,16
CAWSVGYTLGGSYEQYF,TGTGCCTGGAGTGTAGGGTATACTTTGGGGGGCTCCTACGAGCAGTACTTC,.,.,TRBJ2-7,TRBV30,17
CASRSGSRRWGYTF,TGCGCCAGCAGGTCGGGATCCCGGCGGTGGGGCTACACCTTC,.,.,TRBJ1-2,TRBV4-1,14
CASSSAQGTDTQYF,TGTGCCAGCAGCTCCGCTCAGGGAACAGATACGCAGTATTTT,.,.,TRBJ2-3,TRBV7-9,14
CASSYGLRGHGYTF,TGCGCCAGCAGCTACGGACTGAGAGGTCATGGCTACACCTTC,.,.,TRBJ1-2,TRBV5-1,14
CASSMPRDPSTDTQYF,TGTGCCAGCAGCATGCCCCGGGACCCTAGCACAGATACGCAGTATTTT,.,.,TRBJ2-3,TRBV7-9,16
CASSLGVSVETQYF,TGTGCCAGCAGCTTAGGGGTCTCGGTGGAGACCCAGTACTTC,.,.,TRBJ2-5,TRBV7-9,14
CSVEDPTGYGYTF,TGCAGCGTTGAAGACCCTACAGGGTATGGCTACACCTTC,.,.,TRBJ1-2,TRBV29-1,13
CASSLGQGAGGYTF,TGTGCCAGCAGTTTGGGACAGGGGGCCGGTGGCTACACCTTC,TRBD1,once,TRBJ1-2,TRBV6-5,14
CSVPGNSYEQYF,TGCAGCGTTCCAGGGAACTCCTACGAGCAGTACTTC,.,.,TRBJ2-7,TRBV29-1,12
CASSQVGVDGELFF,TGTGCCAGCAGCCAAGTCGGCGTCGACGGGGAGCTGTTTTTT,.,.,TRBJ2-2,TRBV14,14
CASSFDRGVANYGYTF,TGCGCCAGCAGCTTCGACAGGGGAGTAGCTAACTATGGCTACACCTTC,TRBD1,.,TRBJ1-2,TRBV5-1,16
CASSPRQGLLETQYF,TGTGCCAGCAGCCCTAGACAGGGATTATTAGAGACCCAGTACTTC,TRBD1,.,TRBJ2-5,TRBV7-2,15
CASSETGQGYGYTF,TGTGCCAGCAGTGAAACGGGACAGGGCTATGGCTACACCTTC,TRBD1,.,TRBJ1-2,TRBV2,14
CASSENWDRTEAFF,TGTGCCAGCAGTGAAAATTGGGATCGCACTGAAGCTTTCTTT,.,.,TRBJ1-1,TRBV2,14
CASSVRDGPYEQYF,TGCGCCAGCAGTGTCCGGGACGGACCCTACGAGCAGTACTTC,.,.,TRBJ2-7,TRBV10-1,14
CSVEQGQETQYF,TGCAGCGTCGAACAGGGCCAAGAGACCCAGTACTTC,.,.,TRBJ2-5,TRBV29-1,12
CASSLDAQGSGEKLFF,TGCGCCAGCAGCTTGGACGCACAGGGGTCTGGAGAAAAACTGTTTTTT,TRBD1,.,TRBJ1-4,TRBV5-1,16
CASSQDGGGTDTQYF,TGCGCCAGCAGCCAAGACGGGGGGGGCACAGATACGCAGTATTTT,TRBD2,.,TRBJ2-3,TRBV4-1,15
CASSLGGTDSPLHF,TGTGCCAGCAGCTTAGGGGGCACGGATTCACCCCTCCACTTT,.,.,TRBJ1-6,TRBV7-6,14
CASSPSGDGAFF,TGTGCCAGCTCACCTTCAGGGGACGGGGCTTTCTTT,.,few,TRBJ1-1,TRBV18,12
CASSAPDTDEAFF,TGTGCCAGCAGTGCCCCGGACACTGATGAAGCTTTCTTT,.,.,TRBJ1-1,TRBV6-1,13
CAWRPGQGLTNEKLFF,TGTGCCTGGAGACCGGGACAGGGGTTGACCAATGAAAAACTGTTTTTT,TRBD1,.,TRBJ1-4,TRBV30,16
CASSRPRGTGDTDTQYF,TGTGCCAGCAGCCGGCCCCGGGGGACAGGAGACACAGATACGCAGTATTTT,TRBD1,.,TRBJ2-3,TRBV4-2,17
CASSFRPAQSTDTQYF,TGTGCCAGCAGCTTTCGTCCCGCACAGAGCACAGATACGCAGTATTTT,.,.,TRBJ2-3,TRBV7-8,16